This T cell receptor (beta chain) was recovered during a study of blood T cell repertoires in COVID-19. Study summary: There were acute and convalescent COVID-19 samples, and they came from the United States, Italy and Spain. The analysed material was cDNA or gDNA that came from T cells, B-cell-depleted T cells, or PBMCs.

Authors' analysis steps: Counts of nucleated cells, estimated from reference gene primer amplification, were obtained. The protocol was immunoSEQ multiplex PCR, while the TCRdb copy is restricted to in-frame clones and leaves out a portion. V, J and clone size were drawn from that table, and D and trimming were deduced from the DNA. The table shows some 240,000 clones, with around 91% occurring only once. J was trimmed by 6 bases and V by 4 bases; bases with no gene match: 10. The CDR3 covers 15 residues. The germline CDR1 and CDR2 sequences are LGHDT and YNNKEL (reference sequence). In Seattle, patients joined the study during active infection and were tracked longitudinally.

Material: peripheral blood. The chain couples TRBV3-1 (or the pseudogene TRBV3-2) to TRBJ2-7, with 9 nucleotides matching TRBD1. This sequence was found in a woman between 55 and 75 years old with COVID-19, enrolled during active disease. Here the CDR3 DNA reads TGTGCCAGCAGCCCCCGGGACAGGGATCGGCGCGAGCAGTACTTC. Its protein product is CASSPRDRDRREQYF.